Listed below are T cell receptor beta chains from one sample, sequenced in a study of control samples from healthy donors and cancer patients. The table came from immunoSEQ multiplex PCR; TCRdb's copy has only in-frame clones and leaves some out. Among about 410,000 clones listed, around 90% were seen once. The specimen was PBMCs. These receptors all stem from a middle-aged man with head and neck cancer. CDR3s include the opening cysteine and the closing phenylalanine or tryptophan. D genes are given only for firm matches. Where a row states a size, it is once, few, many or the class of an expanded clone; other rows omit it.

D	V	length	J	size	CDR3	DNA
NA	TRBV7-2	13	TRBJ2-2	NA	CASSLVGAGELFF	TGTGCCAGCAGCTTAGTGGGAGCCGGGGAGCTGTTTTTT
TRBD2	TRBV28	15	TRBJ2-3	NA	CASSFAGGITDTQYF	TGTGCCAGCAGTTTTGCGGGGGGGATCACAGATACGCAGTATTTT
NA	TRBV5-5	15	TRBJ1-5	once	CASSGFGDNHQPQHF	TGTGCCAGCAGCGGGTTCGGGGACAACCATCAGCCCCAGCATTTT
NA	TRBV2	13	TRBJ1-2	NA	CASSVRANYGYTF	TGTGCCAGCAGTGTCAGGGCTAACTATGGCTACACCTTC
TRBD1	TRBV19	15	TRBJ1-1	NA	CASSYGTGGNTEAFF	TGTGCCAGTAGCTACGGGACAGGGGGTAACACTGAAGCTTTCTTT
TRBD2	TRBV28	17	TRBJ2-1	NA	CASSLGLAGAVVNEQFF	TGTGCCAGCAGTTTAGGGCTAGCGGGAGCAGTTGTCAATGAGCAGTTCTTC
TRBD1	TRBV30	14	TRBJ1-1	NA	CAWSRNHRGGEAFF	TGTGCCTGGAGTAGAAATCACAGGGGCGGGGAAGCTTTCTTT
NA	TRBV11-2	14	TRBJ2-7	NA	CASSPLTSTYEQYF	TGTGCCAGCAGCCCACTAACTAGCACGTACGAGCAGTACTTC
NA	TRBV10-3	15	TRBJ2-1	NA	CAISEYTQTFNEQFF	TGTGCCATCAGTGAGTACACGCAAACCTTCAATGAGCAGTTCTTC
NA	TRBV30	15	TRBJ2-2	NA	CAWSLGSRDTGELFF	TGTGCCTGGAGTCTCGGGAGCAGGGACACCGGGGAGCTGTTTTTT
TRBD2	TRBV3-1/TRBV3-2	19	TRBJ2-3	NA	CASSQVSYRAGGPGDTQYF	TGTGCCAGCAGCCAAGTTTCTTACCGCGCGGGGGGGCCGGGAGATACGCAGTATTTT
NA	TRBV6-5	15	TRBJ1-5	NA	CASSYSQQANQPQHF	TGTGCCAGCAGTTACTCGCAACAGGCTAATCAGCCCCAGCATTTT
NA	TRBV18	13	TRBJ1-5	NA	CASSPFSDQPQHF	TGTGCCAGCTCACCATTCTCTGATCAGCCCCAGCATTTT
NA	TRBV4-2	18	TRBJ1-4	NA	CASSQDIDGDATNEKLFF	TGTGCCAGCAGCCAAGATATTGACGGAGATGCAACTAATGAAAAACTGTTTTTT
NA	TRBV28	13	TRBJ2-7	NA	CASRGRLSYEQYF	TGTGCCAGCAGGGGCAGATTATCCTACGAGCAGTACTTC
TRBD1	TRBV3-1/TRBV3-2	16	TRBJ2-4	NA	CASSVGTGVMGNIQYF	TGTGCCAGCAGTGTCGGGACAGGGGTGATGGGGAACATTCAGTACTTC
NA	TRBV28	17	TRBJ1-5	NA	CASSFPKTAASNQPQHF	TGTGCCAGCAGTTTCCCGAAGACAGCCGCAAGCAATCAGCCCCAGCATTTT
TRBD1	TRBV18	16	TRBJ1-2	NA	CASSPNLDRTNYGYTF	TGTGCCAGCTCACCGAACCTGGACAGGACCAACTATGGCTACACCTTC
NA	TRBV7-9	13	TRBJ2-2	NA	CASSLGQAGELFF	TGTGCCAGCAGCCTGGGGCAGGCCGGGGAGCTGTTTTTT
NA	TRBV14	15	TRBJ2-7	NA	CASSQVSGSRYEQYF	TGTGCCAGCAGCCAAGTGTCGGGCTCACGGTACGAGCAGTACTTC
NA	TRBV5-6	13	TRBJ1-2	NA	CASSLGRAYGYTF	TGTGCCAGCAGCCTCGGGCGGGCGTATGGCTACACCTTC
TRBD2	TRBV6-5	16	TRBJ2-3	NA	CASSYSLAGVGDTQYF	TGTGCCAGCAGTTACTCTCTAGCGGGAGTAGGGGATACGCAGTATTTT
NA	TRBV27	16	TRBJ2-7	once	CASSPGQTGRHKEQYF	TGTGCCAGCAGTCCCGGCCAGACAGGGAGGCACAAGGAGCAGTACTTC
TRBD2	TRBV6-5	14	TRBJ2-7	once	CASSSPGLAYGQYF	TGTGCCAGCAGTTCTCCGGGACTAGCCTACGGGCAGTACTTC
NA	TRBV27	14	TRBJ1-6	NA	CASSPAYGESPLHF	TGTGCCAGCAGTCCAGCCTACGGCGAATCACCCCTCCACTTT
NA	TRBV7-2	13	TRBJ1-5	NA	CASSLEGGQPQHF	TGTGCCAGCAGCTTAGAGGGGGGACAGCCCCAGCATTTT
NA	TRBV7-7	14	TRBJ2-2	NA	CASSLQSGTGELFF	TGTGCTAGCAGCTTACAGTCGGGCACCGGGGAGCTGTTTTTT
NA	TRBV10-1	13	TRBJ1-1	NA	CASSESGVDEAFF	TGCGCCAGCAGTGAGAGTGGCGTGGATGAAGCTTTCTTT
NA	TRBV5-1	14	TRBJ2-5	NA	CASSKEEWEETQYF	TGCGCCAGCAGCAAGGAGGAGTGGGAAGAGACCCAGTACTTC
NA	TRBV5-1	17	TRBJ2-6	NA	CASGPGSYRSGANVLTF	TGCGCCAGCGGGCCTGGGTCTTATAGGTCTGGGGCCAACGTCCTGACTTTC
NA	TRBV7-9	15	TRBJ1-1	once	CASSLGGRGNTEAFF	TGTGCCAGCAGCTTAGGGGGCAGGGGGAACACTGAAGCTTTCTTT
NA	TRBV4-1	16	TRBJ1-5	once	CASSQSIAYSNQPQHF	TGCGCCAGCAGCCAAAGCATCGCTTATAGCAATCAGCCCCAGCATTTT
TRBD1	TRBV12-3/TRBV12-4	13	TRBJ1-4	NA	CASSRDSPEKLFF	TGTGCCAGCAGTCGGGACAGTCCAGAAAAACTGTTTTTT
TRBD2	TRBV27	17	TRBJ2-2	NA	CASSSTGTSGSAGELFF	TGTGCCAGCAGTAGTACCGGGACTAGCGGGAGTGCCGGGGAGCTGTTTTTT
NA	TRBV27	16	TRBJ1-6	NA	CASSPGQYSYNSPLHF	TGTGCCAGCAGTCCCGGACAGTACTCCTATAATTCACCCCTCCACTTT
NA	TRBV19	14	TRBJ2-7	NA	CASRSGTNANEQYF	TGTGCCAGTAGGTCCGGGACGAACGCTAACGAGCAGTACTTC
TRBD2	TRBV9	15	TRBJ2-1	few	CASSFTSGGGYEQFF	TGTGCCAGCAGCTTTACTAGCGGGGGAGGGTATGAGCAGTTCTTC
NA	TRBV28	14	TRBJ1-4	NA	CASSLWTRREKLFF	TGTGCCAGCAGTTTATGGACTAGAAGGGAAAAACTGTTTTTT
TRBD1	TRBV5-4	18	TRBJ1-1	once	CASRPPPGTGTMNTEAFF	TGTGCCAGCAGACCTCCCCCCGGGACAGGGACGATGAACACTGAAGCTTTCTTT
NA	TRBV6-1	13	TRBJ2-2	NA	CASSDQVAGELFF	TGTGCCAGCAGCGATCAGGTTGCCGGGGAGCTGTTTTTT
NA	TRBV7-7	13	TRBJ1-1	NA	CASSPGFGTEAFF	TGTGCTAGCAGCCCCGGGTTCGGCACTGAAGCTTTCTTT
NA	TRBV4-2	17	TRBJ1-1	NA	CASTSSIRTDMNTEAFF	TGTGCCAGCACCTCATCAATCCGGACAGATATGAACACTGAAGCTTTCTTT
TRBD2	TRBV5-4	16	TRBJ2-5	NA	CASSLLGLAGGESQYF	TGTGCCAGCAGCCTCCTTGGACTAGCGGGGGGGGAATCCCAGTACTTC
TRBD1	TRBV7-2	16	TRBJ2-7	NA	CASSLVGQGLIYEQYF	TGTGCCAGCAGCTTAGTCGGACAGGGATTAATCTACGAGCAGTACTTC
NA	TRBV3-1/TRBV3-2	16	TRBJ1-1	NA	CASSQTRGIENTEAFF	TGTGCCAGCAGCCAAACTCGCGGGATCGAGAACACTGAAGCTTTCTTT
TRBD2	TRBV7-9	15	TRBJ2-7	NA	CASSSAGGNSYEQYF	TGTGCCAGCAGCTCCGCCGGGGGGAACTCCTACGAGCAGTACTTC
NA	TRBV5-4	14	TRBJ2-1	NA	CASSLWTDYNEQFF	TGTGCCAGCAGCTTGTGGACAGACTACAATGAGCAGTTCTTC
NA	TRBV28	12	TRBJ2-1	NA	CASQAYDNEQFF	TGTGCCAGCCAGGCTTACGACAATGAGCAGTTCTTC